This T cell receptor beta chain appears in the sequencing data of a study of blood T cell repertoires in COVID-19. The assay was immunoSEQ multiplex PCR, and TCRdb's table has in-frame clones only and misses some. The repertoire includes 200,000 to 250,000 clones, 85% to 90% of them detected once, and approximately 2.4% sits in the top ten. Patients of the Seattle cohort, enrolled during active infection, were followed longitudinally. V dropped 1 base and J dropped 4 bases, with 10 bases sitting between them. CDR1 is SEHNR, CDR2 FQNEAQ, per germline (reference sequence). This CDR3 contains 15 residues.

The receptor's source is a young man with COVID-19, enrolled during active disease. Sequenced input: peripheral blood. The rearrangement uses TRBV7-9 and TRBJ2-2; no firm D call. The CDR3 spells CASSLESPSTGELFF. In DNA form, the CDR3 reads TGTGCCAGCAGCTTAGAATCACCCAGCACCGGGGAGCTGTTTTTT.